This is a list of T cell receptor beta chains from one sample in a study of shared clonotypes between healthy human individuals. Clones were sequenced by immunoSEQ multiplex PCR, and TCRdb holds only the in-frame ones, with some missing. The sample carries some 2,100,000 clones, roughly 91% recorded once. Sequencing was done on a sample of naive CD8+ T cells from PBMCs. These receptors all stem from a man younger than 30 in good health. Some clones in this sample may be carry-over from other donors' samples. Each CDR3 is given with its conserved first and last residue. The D gene is left open where the match is weak. Where a row states a size, it is once, few, many or the class of an expanded clone; other rows omit it.

TRBD1 TRBJ2-5 - TRBV5-4 TGTGCCAGCAACGGACAGGACGGGCAAGAGACCCAGTACTTC CASNGQDGQETQYF
- TRBJ2-1 - TRBV7-9 TGTGCCAGCAGCTTAGTTCAGGGGTTGGACAATGAGCAGTTCTTC CASSLVQGLDNEQFF
- TRBJ2-5 - TRBV2 TGTGCCAGCAGTGAGGGGGTTGGAAGGAACCAAGAGACCCAGTACTTC CASSEGVGRNQETQYF
TRBD2 TRBJ2-5 - TRBV2 TGTGCCAGCAGTGAAGGGACTAGCGTATGGGAGACCCAGTACTTC CASSEGTSVWETQYF
- TRBJ2-7 - TRBV5-1 TGCGCCAGCAGCCCGGACAGAGTACAAGCCTACGAGCAGTACTTC CASSPDRVQAYEQYF
- TRBJ1-1 - TRBV19 TGTGCCAGTAGAGGGTACACTGAAGCTTTCTTT CASRGYTEAFF
TRBD1 TRBJ1-1 - TRBV18 TGTGCCAGCTCACCAAGGCAGGGGGCGGACACTGAAGCTTTCTTT CASSPRQGADTEAFF
TRBD1 TRBJ2-7 - TRBV27 TGTGCCAGCAGTTCGCGACAGGGGTCCCACGAGCAGTACTTC CASSSRQGSHEQYF
- TRBJ2-3 once TRBV27 TGTGCCAGCAGTTTATCGGGCGGCGGGGATACGCAGTATTTT CASSLSGGGDTQYF
- TRBJ2-1 - TRBV19 TGTGCCAGTAGTATAGAAGGAAGGGGGGCTTACAATGAGCAGTTCTTC CASSIEGRGAYNEQFF
- TRBJ1-3 - TRBV7-9 TGTGCCAGCAGCTTATCATTATCTGGAAACACCATATATTTT CASSLSLSGNTIYF
- TRBJ2-7 - TRBV7-2 TGTGCCAGCAGCTCCCACCGGGACTACGAGCAGTACTTC CASSSHRDYEQYF
TRBD2 TRBJ2-2 - TRBV19 TGTGCCAGTAGTATTATGCGGGAGCAGGACACCGGGGAGCTGTTTTTT CASSIMREQDTGELFF
- TRBJ2-7 - TRBV14 TGTGCCAGCAGCTCTCGTCGGACAGTTCACGAGCAGTACTTC CASSSRRTVHEQYF
- TRBJ2-3 - TRBV9 TGTGCCAGCAGCCCCGGAGGGGATCAAAACACAGATACGCAGTATTTT CASSPGGDQNTDTQYF
- TRBJ1-5 - TRBV7-8 TGTGCCAGCAGCTCCTTTATTAATAGCAATCAGCCCCAGCATTTT CASSSFINSNQPQHF
- TRBJ1-2 once TRBV11-2 TGTGCCAGCAGCCCTGGAGGACCTAACTATGGCTACACCTTC CASSPGGPNYGYTF
TRBD2 TRBJ2-1 - TRBV7-2 TGTGCCAGCAGCTTCCTCGGGAGGGCGGAGGAGCAGTTCTTC CASSFLGRAEEQFF
- TRBJ1-4 - TRBV5-1 TGCGCCAGCAGCTCGGATGAAAAACTGTTTTTT CASSSDEKLFF
TRBD2 TRBJ2-1 - TRBV19 TGTGCCAGTAGTATGGGAGGGTCCAATGAGCAGTTCTTC CASSMGGSNEQFF
TRBD2 TRBJ2-1 once TRBV11-1 TGTGCCAGCAGCTTGGGACTAGCGGCAGAGCAGTTCTTC CASSLGLAAEQFF